The rows below give T cell receptor beta chains drawn from one sample of a study of cytomegalovirus exposure and HLA in healthy donors. Assay used: immunoSEQ multiplex PCR; TCRdb lists only in-frame clones, some missing. The sample carries roughly 150,000 clones, approximately 83% recorded once. Sequencing used PBMCs. Receptor source: a woman aged 18-29 years in good health and CMV-seronegative. Each CDR3 is given with its conserved first and last residue.

j_gene,v_gene,CDR3aa
TRBJ1-1,TRBV6-5,CASRDRFEAFF
TRBJ1-5,TRBV7-8,CASSLVWANNQPQHF
TRBJ1-5,TRBV6-6,CASSGFEDQPQHF
TRBJ1-6,TRBV28,CASSLGGSYNSPLHF
TRBJ1-2,TRBV6-5,CASSYSGRDYGYTF
TRBJ2-1,TRBV28,CASSFLRGANNEQFF
TRBJ2-3,TRBV2,CASSEILFGGASSTDTQYF
TRBJ2-5,TRBV5-1,CASSRGLAGIETQYF
TRBJ1-3,TRBV9,CASSGGGRTGNTIYF
TRBJ1-3,TRBV19,CASSANRGNTIYF
TRBJ2-4,TRBV27,CASSLRQQGDIQYF
TRBJ2-7,TRBV10-2,CASRRSRRGQGWYEQYF
TRBJ2-7,TRBV7-9,CASRGVDVYEQYF
TRBJ1-4,TRBV27,CASSNLGTHNEKLFF
TRBJ1-5,TRBV28,CASSPFPTGPEHSNQPQHF
TRBJ2-2,TRBV9,CASSPTGSTGELFF
TRBJ1-1,TRBV5-4,CASSGGVDTEAFF
TRBJ2-1,TRBV7-2,CASSLVTGIGNEQFF
TRBJ2-2,TRBV11-2,CASSLRGSGQGTGELFF
TRBJ2-7,TRBV30,CAWGRDIGNEQYF
TRBJ2-5,TRBV6-5,CASSYSVVETQYF
TRBJ2-4,TRBV11-2,CASSPSRRNYLAKNIQYF
TRBJ1-1,TRBV5-6,CASSSGLMNTEAFF
TRBJ2-2,TRBV19,CASSSGQGAAGELFF
TRBJ1-1,TRBV6-5,CASSYTGNTEAFF